What follows are 15 T cell receptor beta chains derived from one specimen sequenced in a study of cytomegalovirus exposure and HLA in healthy donors. PCR used 60 Vbeta primers and 13 Jbeta primers. Only in-frame clones appear in the TCRdb table, and some are missing; sequencing was by immunoSEQ multiplex PCR. The data show 40,000 to 50,000 clones, and the top ten clones hold over 2%. The sequenced sample was PBMCs. The receptor source for this set is a middle-aged woman in good health and CMV-seronegative.

The CDR3 region is CASSRWGQTSSYEQYF. The CDR3 DNA reads as TGCGCCAGCAGTCGATGGGGACAGACAAGCTCCTACGAGCAGTACTTC. The chain combines TRBV5-1 with TRBJ2-7; 7 bases line up with TRBD1. Per the germline V gene, CDR1 is SGHRS and CDR2 is YFSETQ. With V trimmed by 5 bases and J by 0 bases, 11 bases remained unmatched. This CDR3 has 16 amino acids.

The chain carries TRBV4-3 and TRBJ1-2; D gene unclear. Looked up from germline, CDR1 is LGHNA and CDR2 is YSLEER. The CDR3 loop spans 13 amino acids. V lost 0 bases to trimming and J lost 6 bases, with 8 bases between them. In DNA form, the CDR3 reads TGCGCCAGCAGCCAAGAAATGAGGAATGGCTACACCTTC. Its protein is CASSQEMRNGYTF.

The chain links TRBV6-1 to TRBJ1-2, with D unclear. This CDR3 contains 13 residues. Trimming took 4 bases from V and 3 from J, leaving 9 bases between them. The V gene's germline CDR1 is MNHNS and CDR2 SASEGT. The CDR3 loop is CASSADTDYGYTF. Written as DNA, the CDR3 is TGTGCCAGCAGTGCTGACACGGACTATGGCTACACCTTC.

The chain has TRBV7-9 and TRBJ1-1; 8 bases line up with TRBD1. Trimming at V came to 5 bases and at J to 1 base, leaving 3 bases not matched to a gene. This CDR3 is 14 amino acids long. Germline V lookup: CDR1 SEHNR, CDR2 FQNEAQ (reference sequence). The CDR3 loop reads CASSEGQANTEAFF. CDR3 bases: TGTGCCAGCAGCGAGGGACAGGCGAACACTGAAGCTTTCTTT. The variable domain in full, with the rest retrieved from reference TRBV7-9 and TRBJ1-1, is DTGVSQNPRHKITKRGQNVTFRCDPISEHNRLYWYRQTLGQGPEFLTYFQNEAQLEKSRLLSDRFSAERPKGSFSTLEIQRTEQGDSAMYLCASSEGQANTEAFFGQGTRLTVV.

This chain connects TRBV5-1 to TRBJ1-1, with D possibly TRBD1 on 6 matching bases. CDR3 length: 13 residues. The V end lost 6 bases, the J end lost 1 base, and 10 bases lay between the germline ends. Looked up from germline, CDR1 is SGHRS and CDR2 is YFSETQ. CDR3 DNA sequence: TGCGCCAGCAATATGGACAGGAACACTGAAGCTTTCTTT. It translates to CASNMDRNTEAFF.

The chain is built from TRBV20-1 and TRBJ2-7, with a possible D match to TRBD1 (6 bases). Trimming took off 4 bases at V and 5 bases at J, with 9 bases between the two ends. The CDR3 is made up of 11 amino acids. Germline V gene sequence: CDR1 DFQATT, CDR2 SNEGSKA (reference sequence). The CDR3 protein is CSAKGDHEQYF. CDR3 DNA sequence: TGCAGTGCTAAGGGGGACCACGAGCAGTACTTC.

In regard to this clone: Other DNA sequences from this sample encode an identical CDR3 as well. The chain has TRBV11-2 and TRBJ1-1; the D is unclear. The CDR3 loop spans 13 amino acids. V was clipped by 2 bases and J by 2 bases, with 6 bases between them. Per the germline V gene, CDR1 is SGHAT and CDR2 is FQNNGV. The CDR3 region has the DNA TGTGCCAGCAGCTTAAAGAGAAACACTGAAGCTTTCTTT. Translation gives CASSLKRNTEAFF.

The genes are TRBV30 and TRBJ2-7; 7 positions match TRBD1. The length of the CDR3 is 13 residues. CDR1 and CDR2 (germline): GTSNPN, SVGIG (reference sequence). The ends lost 2 bases at V and 4 bases at J; junction bases unmatched: 5. The CDR3 region has the DNA TGTGCCTGGAGTCGCGGACAGGATTACGAGCAGTACTTC. As protein: CAWSRGQDYEQYF.

The genes are TRBV19 and TRBJ1-2; no firm D call. The V and J ends lost 1 base and 4 bases respectively, with 13 bases between them. CDR3 length: 15 residues. Germline values: CDR1 LNHDA, CDR2 SQIVND (reference sequence). This CDR3 is CASSIGQTDFYGYTF. CDR3 nucleotide sequence: TGTGCCAGTAGTATAGGTCAGACTGATTTCTATGGCTACACCTTC.

V gene TRBV18 combines with J gene TRBJ2-7; 11 nucleotides align to TRBD2. The trim removed 1 base at V and 0 bases at J, leaving 8 bases unmatched. From germline, CDR1 is KGHSH and CDR2 LQKENI. The CDR3 is 18 residues long. CDR3 amino acids: CASSPRLAGGQSSYEQYF. The CDR3, as DNA: TGTGCCAGCTCACCACGTCTAGCGGGGGGCCAAAGCTCCTACGAGCAGTACTTC.

The genes are TRBV5-4 and TRBJ2-5; maybe TRBD1 (5 bases). This CDR3 region has 12 residues. V lost 7 bases and J 0 bases, leaving 7 bases between the germline ends. Germline V gene data show CDR1 as SGHNT and CDR2 as YYREEE (reference sequence). For the CDR3, the DNA is TGTGCCAGCGGACAAAACCAAGAGACCCAGTACTTC. This gives the protein CASGQNQETQYF.

This chain uses TRBV18 with TRBJ2-7, with a tentative D call TRBD2 (6 bases). Trimming stripped 8 bases from V and 1 base from J, with 15 bases between. Looked up from germline, CDR1 is KGHSH and CDR2 is LQKENI. This CDR3 has 14 residues. Written as DNA, the CDR3 is TGTGCCAGCACCCGAGCGGAGGGGTCCTACGAGCAGTACTTC. This translates into CASTRAEGSYEQYF.

As to this clone: The junction departs from germline at one end; a sequencing error may be responsible. The chain joins TRBV6-5 to TRBJ1-1; tentatively, D is TRBD1 (6 bases). This CDR3 spans 13 amino acids. From germline, CDR1 is MNHEY and CDR2 SVGAGI. CDR3 in amino acids: CASSYGGGTEDFF. The CDR3 DNA sequence: TGTGCCAGCAGTTACGGTGGGGGCACTGAAGATTTCTTT.

The rearrangement uses TRBV5-1 and TRBJ2-7; TRBD1 matches 10 bases. This CDR3 spans 16 amino acids. Per the germline V gene, CDR1 is SGHRS and CDR2 is YFSETQ. Trimming removed 5 bases from V and 3 bases from J; junction bases left unmatched: 11. Here the CDR3 DNA reads TGCGCCAGCAGAAATAACGCCGGGACAGGGGTCTACGAGCAGTACTTC. It specifies CASRNNAGTGVYEQYF.

This sequence joins TRBV9 and TRBJ1-2; TRBD1 might be the D (6 bases). Germline V gives CDR1 SGDLS, CDR2 YYNGEE. The V gene lost 5 bases and the J gene lost 8 bases, with 16 bases spanning the gap. The CDR3 runs 13 residues. DNA of the CDR3: TGTGCCAGCAGAAACAGGGTAGCAGGAGGCTACACCTTC. Its protein product is CASRNRVAGGYTF.